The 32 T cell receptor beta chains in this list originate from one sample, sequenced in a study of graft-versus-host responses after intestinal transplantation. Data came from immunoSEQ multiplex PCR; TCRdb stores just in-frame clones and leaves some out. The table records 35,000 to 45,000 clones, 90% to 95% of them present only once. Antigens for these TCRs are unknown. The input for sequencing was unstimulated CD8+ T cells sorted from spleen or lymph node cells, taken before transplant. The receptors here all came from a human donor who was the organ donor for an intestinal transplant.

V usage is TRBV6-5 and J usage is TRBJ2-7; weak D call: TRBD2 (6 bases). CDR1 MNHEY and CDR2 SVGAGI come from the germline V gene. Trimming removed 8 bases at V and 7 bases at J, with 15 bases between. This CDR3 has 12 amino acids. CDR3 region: CASGAPGREQYF. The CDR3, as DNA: TGTGCCAGCGGCGCCCCGGGGAGGGAGCAGTACTTC.

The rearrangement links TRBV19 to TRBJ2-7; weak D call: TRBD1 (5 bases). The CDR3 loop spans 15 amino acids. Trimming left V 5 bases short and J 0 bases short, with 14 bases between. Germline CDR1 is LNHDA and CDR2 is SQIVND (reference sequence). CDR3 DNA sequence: TGTGCCAGTAGTGTCTCAGGGCCTAGCTCCTACGAGCAGTACTTC. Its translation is CASSVSGPSSYEQYF.

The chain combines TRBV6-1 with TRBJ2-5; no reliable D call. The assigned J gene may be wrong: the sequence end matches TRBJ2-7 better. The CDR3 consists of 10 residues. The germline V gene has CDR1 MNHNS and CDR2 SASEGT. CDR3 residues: CASSDYEQYF. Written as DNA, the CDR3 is TGTGCCAGCAGTGACTACGAGCAGTACTTC.

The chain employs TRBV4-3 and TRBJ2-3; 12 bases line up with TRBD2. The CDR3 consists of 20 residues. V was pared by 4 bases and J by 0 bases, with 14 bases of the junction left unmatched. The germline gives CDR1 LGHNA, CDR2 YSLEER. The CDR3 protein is CASSPRHTSGGPFSTDTQYF. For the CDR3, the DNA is TGCGCCAGCAGCCCCAGACACACTAGCGGGGGGCCATTTAGCACAGATACGCAGTATTTT.

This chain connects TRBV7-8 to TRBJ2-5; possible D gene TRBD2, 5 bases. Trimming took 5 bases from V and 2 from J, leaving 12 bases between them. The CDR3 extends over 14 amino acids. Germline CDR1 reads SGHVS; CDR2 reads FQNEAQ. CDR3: CASSPPDWQETQYF. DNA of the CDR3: TGTGCCAGCAGCCCCCCGGACTGGCAAGAGACCCAGTACTTC.

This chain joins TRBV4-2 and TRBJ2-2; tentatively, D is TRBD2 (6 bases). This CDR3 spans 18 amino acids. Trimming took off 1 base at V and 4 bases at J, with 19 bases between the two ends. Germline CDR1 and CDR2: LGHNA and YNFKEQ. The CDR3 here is CASSQGGVGGPRTGELFF. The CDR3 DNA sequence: TGTGCCAGCAGCCAAGGAGGCGTGGGAGGCCCCCGCACCGGGGAGCTGTTTTTT.

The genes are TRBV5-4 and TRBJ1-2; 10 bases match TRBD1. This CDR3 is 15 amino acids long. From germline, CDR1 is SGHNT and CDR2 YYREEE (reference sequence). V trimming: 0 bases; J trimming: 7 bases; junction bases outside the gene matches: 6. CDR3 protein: CASSLERDRGRGYTF. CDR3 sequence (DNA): TGTGCCAGCAGCTTGGAGAGGGACAGGGGACGTGGCTACACCTTC.

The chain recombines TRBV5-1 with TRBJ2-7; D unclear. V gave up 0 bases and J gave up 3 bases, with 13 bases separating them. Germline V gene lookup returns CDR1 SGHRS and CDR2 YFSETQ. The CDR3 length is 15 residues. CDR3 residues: CASSLGRDGLYEQYF. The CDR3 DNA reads TGCGCCAGCAGCTTGGGAAGGGATGGGCTCTACGAGCAGTACTTC. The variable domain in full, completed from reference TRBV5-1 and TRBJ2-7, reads KAGVTQTPRYLIKTRGQQVTLSCSPISGHRSVSWYQQTPGQGLQFLFEYFSETQRNKGNFPGRFSGRQFSNSRSEMNVSTLELGDSALYLCASSLGRDGLYEQYFGPGTRLTVT.

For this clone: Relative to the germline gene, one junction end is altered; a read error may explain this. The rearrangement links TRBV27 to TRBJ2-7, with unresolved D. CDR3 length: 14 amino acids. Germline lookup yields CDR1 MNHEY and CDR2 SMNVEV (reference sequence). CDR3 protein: CASSPTPLGYEQHF. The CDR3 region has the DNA TGTGCCAGCAGCCCAACACCTTTGGGGTACGAGCAGCACTTC.

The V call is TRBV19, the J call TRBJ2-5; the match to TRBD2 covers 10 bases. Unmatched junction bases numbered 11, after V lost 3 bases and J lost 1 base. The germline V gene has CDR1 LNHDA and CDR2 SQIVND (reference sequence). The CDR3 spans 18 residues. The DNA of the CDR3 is TGTGCCAGTAGTATTAGTGGTCTAGCGGGGGCGTTCCAAGAGACCCAGTACTTC. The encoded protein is CASSISGLAGAFQETQYF.

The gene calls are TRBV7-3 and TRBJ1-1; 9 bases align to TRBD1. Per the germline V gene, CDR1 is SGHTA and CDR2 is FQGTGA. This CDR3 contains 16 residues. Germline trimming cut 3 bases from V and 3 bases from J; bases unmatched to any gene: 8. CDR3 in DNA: TGTGCCAGCAGCTTGCCCCCGGGACAGGGATACACTGAAGCTTTCTTT. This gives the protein CASSLPPGQGYTEAFF.

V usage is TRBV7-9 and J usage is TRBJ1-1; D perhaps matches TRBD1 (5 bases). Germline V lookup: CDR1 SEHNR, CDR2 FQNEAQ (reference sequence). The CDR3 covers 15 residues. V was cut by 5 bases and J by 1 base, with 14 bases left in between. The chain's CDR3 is CASSTRDGGNTEAFF. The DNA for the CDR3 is TGTGCCAGCAGCACGCGGGACGGGGGGAACACTGAAGCTTTCTTT.

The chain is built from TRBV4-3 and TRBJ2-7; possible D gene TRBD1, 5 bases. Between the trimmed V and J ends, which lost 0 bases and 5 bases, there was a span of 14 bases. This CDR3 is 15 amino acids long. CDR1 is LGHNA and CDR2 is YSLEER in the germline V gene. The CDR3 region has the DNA TGCGCCAGCAGCCAAGATTCAGGGTGGGATGACGAGCAGTACTTC. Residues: CASSQDSGWDDEQYF.

The CDR3 spells CARGGDRPMNTGELFF. The CDR3 region has the DNA TGTGCCAGAGGGGGGGACAGACCAATGAACACCGGGGAGCTGTTTTTT. The chain recombines TRBV2 with TRBJ2-2; either TRBD1 or TRBD2 may fit D (7 bases each). The CDR3 is made up of 16 amino acids. Trimming took off 9 bases at V and 1 base at J, with 18 bases between the two ends. Germline CDR1 and CDR2: SNHLY and FYNNEI.

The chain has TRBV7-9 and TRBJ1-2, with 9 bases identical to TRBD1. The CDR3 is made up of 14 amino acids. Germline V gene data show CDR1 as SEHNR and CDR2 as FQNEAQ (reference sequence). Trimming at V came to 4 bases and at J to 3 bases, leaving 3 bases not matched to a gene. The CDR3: CASSWGQGYYGYTF. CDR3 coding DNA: TGTGCCAGCAGCTGGGGACAGGGTTACTATGGCTACACCTTC.

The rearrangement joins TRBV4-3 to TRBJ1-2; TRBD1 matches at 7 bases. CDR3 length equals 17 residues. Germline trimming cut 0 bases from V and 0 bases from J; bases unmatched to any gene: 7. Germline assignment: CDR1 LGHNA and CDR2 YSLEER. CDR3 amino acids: CASSQDWTGQANYGYTF. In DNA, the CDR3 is TGCGCCAGCAGCCAAGACTGGACAGGACAAGCTAACTATGGCTACACCTTC.

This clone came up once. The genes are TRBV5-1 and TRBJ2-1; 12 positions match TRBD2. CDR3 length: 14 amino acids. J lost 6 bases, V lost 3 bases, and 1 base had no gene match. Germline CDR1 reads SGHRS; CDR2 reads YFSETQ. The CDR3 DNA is TGCGCCAGCAGCTCTAGCGGGGGGGCCAATGAGCAGTTCTTC. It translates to CASSSSGGANEQFF.

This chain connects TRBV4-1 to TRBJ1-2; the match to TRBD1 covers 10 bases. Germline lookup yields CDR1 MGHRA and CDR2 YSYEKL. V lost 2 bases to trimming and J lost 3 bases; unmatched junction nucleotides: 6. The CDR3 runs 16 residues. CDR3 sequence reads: CASSQSRDRGYYGYTF. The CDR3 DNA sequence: TGCGCCAGCAGCCAATCCCGGGACAGGGGTTACTATGGCTACACCTTC.

The DNA of the CDR3 is TGTGCCAGCAGTGAACCAGGGGGCACAGATACGCAGTATTTT. This gives the protein CASSEPGGTDTQYF. This chain joins TRBV6-5 and TRBJ2-3, with D maybe TRBD1 (6 bases). Germline V gene data show CDR1 as MNHEY and CDR2 as SVGAGI. This CDR3 spans 14 amino acids. The V end was cut by 5 bases, the J end by 1 base, with 10 bases between.

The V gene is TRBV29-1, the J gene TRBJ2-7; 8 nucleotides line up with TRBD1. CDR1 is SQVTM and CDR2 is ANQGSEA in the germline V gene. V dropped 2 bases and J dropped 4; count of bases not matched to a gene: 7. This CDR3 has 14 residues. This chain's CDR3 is CSVETTQGAYEQYF. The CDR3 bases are TGCAGCGTTGAAACAACCCAGGGGGCGTACGAGCAGTACTTC.

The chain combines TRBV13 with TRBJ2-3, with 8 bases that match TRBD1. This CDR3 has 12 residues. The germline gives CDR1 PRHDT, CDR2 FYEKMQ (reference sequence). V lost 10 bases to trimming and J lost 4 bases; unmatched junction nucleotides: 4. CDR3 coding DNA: TGTGCCACCTCGACAGGGGCAGATACGCAGTATTTT. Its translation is CATSTGADTQYF.

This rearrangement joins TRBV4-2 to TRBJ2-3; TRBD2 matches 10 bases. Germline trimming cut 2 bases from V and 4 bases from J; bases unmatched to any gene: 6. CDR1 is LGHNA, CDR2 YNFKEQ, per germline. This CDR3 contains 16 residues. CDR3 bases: TGTGCCAGCAGCCAACTAGCGGGGGAAAGTGCAGATACGCAGTATTTT. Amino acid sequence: CASSQLAGESADTQYF.

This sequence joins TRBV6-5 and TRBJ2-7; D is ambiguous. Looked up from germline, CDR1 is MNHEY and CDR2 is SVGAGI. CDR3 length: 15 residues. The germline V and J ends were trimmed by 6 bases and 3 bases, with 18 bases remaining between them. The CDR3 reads CASSTLNPVNYEQYF. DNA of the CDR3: TGTGCCAGCAGCACCTTAAACCCGGTGAACTACGAGCAGTACTTC.

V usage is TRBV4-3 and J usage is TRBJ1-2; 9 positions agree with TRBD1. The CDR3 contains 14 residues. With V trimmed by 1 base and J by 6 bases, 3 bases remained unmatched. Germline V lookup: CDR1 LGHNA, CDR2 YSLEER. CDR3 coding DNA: TGCGCCAGCAGCCAAGGACAGGGGGAAAATGGCTACACCTTC. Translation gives CASSQGQGENGYTF.

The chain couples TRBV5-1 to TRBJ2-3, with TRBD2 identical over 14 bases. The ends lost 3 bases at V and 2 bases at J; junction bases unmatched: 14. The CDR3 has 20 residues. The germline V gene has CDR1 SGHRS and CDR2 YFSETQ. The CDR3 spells CASSWVGLAGDSIYTDTQYF. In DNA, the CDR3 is TGCGCCAGCAGCTGGGTGGGACTAGCGGGGGACTCAATATACACAGATACGCAGTATTTT.

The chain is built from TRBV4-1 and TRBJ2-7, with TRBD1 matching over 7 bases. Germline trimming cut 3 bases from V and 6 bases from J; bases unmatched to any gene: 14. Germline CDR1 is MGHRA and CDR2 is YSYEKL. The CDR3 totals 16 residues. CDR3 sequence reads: CASSHEMGTVSVEQYF. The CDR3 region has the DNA TGCGCCAGCAGCCATGAAATGGGGACAGTCTCTGTCGAGCAGTACTTC.

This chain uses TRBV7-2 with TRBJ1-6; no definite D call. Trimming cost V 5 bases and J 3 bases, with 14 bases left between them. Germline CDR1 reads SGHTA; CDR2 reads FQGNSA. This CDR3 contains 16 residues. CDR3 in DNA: TGTGCCAGCAGCCTACAGAGGGAGATCTATAATTCACCCCTCCACTTT. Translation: CASSLQREIYNSPLHF.

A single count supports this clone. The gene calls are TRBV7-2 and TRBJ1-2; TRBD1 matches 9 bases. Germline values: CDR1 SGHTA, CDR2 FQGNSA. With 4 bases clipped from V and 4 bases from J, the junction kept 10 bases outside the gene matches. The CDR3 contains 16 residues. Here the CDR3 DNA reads TGTGCCAGCAGCTCGACCCCCGGGACAGGGATCTATGGCTACACCTTC. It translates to CASSSTPGTGIYGYTF.

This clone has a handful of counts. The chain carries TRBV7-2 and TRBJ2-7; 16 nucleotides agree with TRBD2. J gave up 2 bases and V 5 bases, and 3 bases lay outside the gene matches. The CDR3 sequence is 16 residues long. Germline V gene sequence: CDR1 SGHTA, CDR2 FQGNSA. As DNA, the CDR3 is TGTGCCAGCAGCGAGGGACTAGCGGGGGGGACCTACGAGCAGTACTTC. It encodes CASSEGLAGGTYEQYF.

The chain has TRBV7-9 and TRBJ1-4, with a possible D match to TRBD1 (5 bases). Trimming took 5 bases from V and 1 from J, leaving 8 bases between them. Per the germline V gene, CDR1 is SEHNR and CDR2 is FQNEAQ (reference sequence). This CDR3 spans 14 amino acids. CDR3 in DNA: TGTGCCAGCAGCGCCCAGGGAACTAATGAAAAACTGTTTTTT. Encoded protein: CASSAQGTNEKLFF.

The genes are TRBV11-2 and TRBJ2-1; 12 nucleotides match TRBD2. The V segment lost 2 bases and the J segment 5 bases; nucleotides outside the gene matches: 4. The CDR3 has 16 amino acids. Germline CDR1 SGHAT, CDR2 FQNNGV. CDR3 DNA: TGTGCCAGCAGCTTACCTAGCGGGGGGGTACACAATGAGCAGTTCTTC. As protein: CASSLPSGGVHNEQFF.

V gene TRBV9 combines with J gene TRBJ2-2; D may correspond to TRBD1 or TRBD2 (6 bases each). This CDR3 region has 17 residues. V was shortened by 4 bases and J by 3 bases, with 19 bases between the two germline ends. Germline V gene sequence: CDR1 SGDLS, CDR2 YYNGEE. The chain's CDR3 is CASSPRGGRWDTGELFF. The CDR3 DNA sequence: TGTGCCAGCAGCCCTCGAGGGGGGCGCTGGGACACCGGGGAGCTGTTTTTT.